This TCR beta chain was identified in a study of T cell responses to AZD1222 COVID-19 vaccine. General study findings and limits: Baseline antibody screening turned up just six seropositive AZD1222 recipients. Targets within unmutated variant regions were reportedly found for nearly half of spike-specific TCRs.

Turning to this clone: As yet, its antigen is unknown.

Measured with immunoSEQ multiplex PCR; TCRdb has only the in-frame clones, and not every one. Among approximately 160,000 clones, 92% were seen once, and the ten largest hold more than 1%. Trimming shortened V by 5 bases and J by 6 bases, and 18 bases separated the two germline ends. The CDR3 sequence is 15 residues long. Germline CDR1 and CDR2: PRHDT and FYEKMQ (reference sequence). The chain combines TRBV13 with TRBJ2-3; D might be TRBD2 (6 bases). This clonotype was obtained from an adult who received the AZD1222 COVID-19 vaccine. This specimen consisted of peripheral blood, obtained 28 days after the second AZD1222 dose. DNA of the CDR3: TGTGCCAGCAGCCAAGGTATCGGGGGAGAGGATACGCAGTATTTT. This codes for CASSQGIGGEDTQYF.